This T cell receptor beta chain was sequenced in a study of cytomegalovirus exposure and HLA in healthy donors. In the PCR, 60 Vbeta and 13 Jbeta primers were used. Sequencing used immunoSEQ multiplex PCR; TCRdb keeps in-frame clones, though not all of them. There are approximately 250,000 clones in the sample; about 88% occur only once, and 0.2% to 0.25% lies in the top ten. This CDR3 contains 19 residues. Germline V gives CDR1 MGHRA, CDR2 YSYEKL. V dropped 0 bases and J dropped 6 bases, with 24 bases sitting between them. Study-wide results and limits: In a later analysis, TCR beta V- and J-gene trimming was associated with a missense DCLRE1C variant.

Worth noting for this clone: Antigen unknown.

The TCR was taken from a girl aged 2 to 10 in good health and CMV-seronegative. The material sequenced was PBMCs. The V call is TRBV4-1, the J call TRBJ1-5; D possibly corresponds to TRBD1 (6 bases). The CDR3 DNA sequence: TGCGCCAGCAGCCAAGAGTTGGGGGGGCCCAGGGGCGTTGGTCAGCCCCAGCATTTT. Protein: CASSQELGGPRGVGQPQHF.